These T cell receptor beta chains were read from a single sample in a study of T-cell memory formation after mild COVID-19. TCRdb redid the calling of the 5' RACE reads with MiXCR, one entry per CDR3 protein. The sample shows 250,000 to 350,000 distinct CDR3 sequences, roughly 21% of them seen only once. The sample consisted of PBMCs or a T cell subset sorted from them (not recorded which). These receptors were taken from a man aged 18 to 29 who had mild COVID-19 (a few samples of this study predate the infection). Cell type and time point are not known. Both conserved end residues are part of each CDR3.

v_call: TRBV12-3/TRBV12-4; j_call: TRBJ1-2; cdr3_aa: CASSLQSYGYTF
v_call: TRBV20-1; j_call: TRBJ2-4; cdr3_aa: CSAPTGDLNIQYF
v_call: TRBV5-1; j_call: TRBJ2-3; cdr3_aa: CASSLSVTDTQYF
v_call: TRBV3-1; j_call: TRBJ1-2; cdr3_aa: CASSQEDRGYTF
v_call: TRBV5-4; j_call: TRBJ2-4; cdr3_aa: CASSHTSGLALAKNIQYF
v_call: TRBV19; j_call: TRBJ2-1; cdr3_aa: CASSIDRGIPNEQFF
v_call: TRBV19; j_call: TRBJ2-3; cdr3_aa: CASSIIKIHGTDTQYF
v_call: TRBV20-1; j_call: TRBJ2-5; cdr3_aa: CSARDSRGRGETQYF
v_call: TRBV9; j_call: TRBJ2-7; cdr3_aa: CASSGGQGYEQYF
v_call: TRBV20-1; j_call: TRBJ1-1; cdr3_aa: CSARQGGRLNTEAFF
v_call: TRBV5-6; j_call: TRBJ2-7; cdr3_aa: CASSNNRGFSYEQYF
v_call: TRBV2; j_call: TRBJ2-2; cdr3_aa: CASSDFTPVGELFF
v_call: TRBV6-4; j_call: TRBJ1-5; cdr3_aa: CARNSVRAPVGQPQHF
v_call: TRBV6-6; j_call: TRBJ2-2; cdr3_aa: CASSPVPEGLFF
v_call: TRBV7-9; j_call: TRBJ1-1; cdr3_aa: CASSLTSGGTEAFF
v_call: TRBV7-3; j_call: TRBJ1-1; cdr3_aa: CASSLTWNTEAFF